This T cell receptor (beta chain) was documented in a study of TIL therapy for anti-PD-1-resistant metastatic lung cancer. The CDR3 loop spans 15 amino acids. Germline V gene data show CDR1 as SGHRS and CDR2 as YFSETQ. V lost 4 bases and J lost 1; bases outside the gene matches: 6. The time point: pre-treatment sample, taken before nivolumab and TIL therapy. Sequencing used immunoSEQ v3. Each library reached about 2 million read pairs, or about 5-6.5 million at deep level. TCRdb's table, derived via immunoSEQ multiplex PCR, lists solely in-frame clones and lacks some. In the table there are about 59,000 clones, over 70% of which are singletons.

The sequence derives from a person aged 25-85 years with non-small cell lung cancer. The V and J genes are TRBV5-1 and TRBJ1-1; 8 bases are shared with TRBD1. Sequences were derived from blood, sampled at baseline. The CDR3 nucleotides are TGCGCCAGCAGCCAGAGACAGGGGCAGAACACTGAAGCTTTCTTT. It is translated as CASSQRQGQNTEAFF.